This TCR beta chain emerged from a study of cytomegalovirus exposure and HLA in healthy donors. Study results and caveats: A later analysis reportedly found fewer N-insertions in an Asian-associated ancestry cluster than the roughly 670-donor mean. In a later analysis, HLA-associated beta chains showed higher expansion and lower generation probabilities than comparable chains.

The V segment lost 3 bases and the J segment 10 bases; nucleotides outside the gene matches: 12. CDR3 length equals 16 residues. Germline V gene data show CDR1 as SGHAT and CDR2 as FQNNGV. With respect to this clone: Its antigen remains unidentified.

Vbeta (60) and Jbeta (13) primers were used in the PCR. Clones were sequenced by immunoSEQ multiplex PCR, and TCRdb holds only the in-frame ones, with some missing. The sample has approximately 140,000 clones; roughly 72% are singletons. The chain carries TRBV11-2 and TRBJ2-1; 10 bases line up with TRBD2. Specimen: PBMCs. The receptor comes from a middle-aged man in good health and CMV-seronegative. CDR3 DNA: TGTGCCAGCAGCTTTAGTCTAGCGGGGGCGGGCGGGGAGCAGTTCTTC. Translated: CASSFSLAGAGGEQFF.